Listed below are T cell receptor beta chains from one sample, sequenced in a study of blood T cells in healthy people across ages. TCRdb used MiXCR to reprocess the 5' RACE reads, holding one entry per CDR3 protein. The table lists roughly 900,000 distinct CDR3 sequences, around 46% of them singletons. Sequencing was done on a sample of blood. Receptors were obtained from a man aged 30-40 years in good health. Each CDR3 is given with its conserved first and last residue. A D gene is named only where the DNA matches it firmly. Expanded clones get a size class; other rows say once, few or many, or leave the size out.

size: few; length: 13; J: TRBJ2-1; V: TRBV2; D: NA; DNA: TGTGCCAGCAGTGGACAGGTGCGCAATGAGCAGTTCTTC; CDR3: CASSGQVRNEQFF
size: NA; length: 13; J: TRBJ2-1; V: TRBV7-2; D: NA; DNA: TGTGCCAGCAGCGCCTATACAGGGACTGAGCAGTTCTTC; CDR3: CASSAYTGTEQFF
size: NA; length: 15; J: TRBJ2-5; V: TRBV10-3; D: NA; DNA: TGTGCCATCAGTGAGCAGGGGCCGACTAGTGAGACCCAGTACTTC; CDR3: CAISEQGPTSETQYF
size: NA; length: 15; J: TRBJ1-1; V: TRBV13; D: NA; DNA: TGTGCCAGCACCCCGGGGGGACCAATGAACACTGAAGCTTTCTTT; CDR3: CASTPGGPMNTEAFF
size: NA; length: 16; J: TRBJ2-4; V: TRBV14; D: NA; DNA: TGTGCCAGCAGCCAAGACAGTTCTTTAGCCAAAAACATTCAGTACTTC; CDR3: CASSQDSSLAKNIQYF
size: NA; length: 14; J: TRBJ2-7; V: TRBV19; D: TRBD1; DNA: TGTGCCAGTAGTATCGGGACAGGGCCATACGAGCAGTACTTC; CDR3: CASSIGTGPYEQYF
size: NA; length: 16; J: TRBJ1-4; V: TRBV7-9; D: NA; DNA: TGTGCCAGCAGCGTATCCGACTCACTCACGGATGAAAAACTGTTTTTT; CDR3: CASSVSDSLTDEKLFF
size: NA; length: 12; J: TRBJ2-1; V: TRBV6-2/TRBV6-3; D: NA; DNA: TGTGCCAGCAAGTTCCCTGACAATGAGCAGTTCTTC; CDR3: CASKFPDNEQFF
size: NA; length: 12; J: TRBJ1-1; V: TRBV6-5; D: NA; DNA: TGTGCCAGCAGCTCCGTGGACACTGAAGCTTTCTTT; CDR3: CASSSVDTEAFF
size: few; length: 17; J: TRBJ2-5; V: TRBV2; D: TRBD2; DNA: TGTGCCAGCAGTGAAACGGGACTAGCACCCTGGGAAGAGACCCAGTACTTC; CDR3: CASSETGLAPWEETQYF
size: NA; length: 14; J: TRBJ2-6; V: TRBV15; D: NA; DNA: TGTGCCACCAGCAGAGAGTCTGGGGCCAACGTCCTGACTTTC; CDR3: CATSRESGANVLTF
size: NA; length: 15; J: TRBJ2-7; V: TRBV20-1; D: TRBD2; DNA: TGCAGTGCTAGAGATGGGACTAGCACCTCCTACGAGCAGTACTTC; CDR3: CSARDGTSTSYEQYF
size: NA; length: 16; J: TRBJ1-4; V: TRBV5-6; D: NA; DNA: TGTGCCAGCAGCCTGAGGTTTGTGGGGACTAATGAAAAACTGTTTTTT; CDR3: CASSLRFVGTNEKLFF
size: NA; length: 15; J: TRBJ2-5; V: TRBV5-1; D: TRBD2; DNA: TGCGCCAGCAGCCCGGGTCCTAGCGGGCAAGAGACCCAGTACTTC; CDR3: CASSPGPSGQETQYF
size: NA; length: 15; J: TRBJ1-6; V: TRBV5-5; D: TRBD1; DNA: TGTGCCAGCAGCGTCGAGACAGGGATTAATTCACCCCTCCACTTT; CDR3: CASSVETGINSPLHF
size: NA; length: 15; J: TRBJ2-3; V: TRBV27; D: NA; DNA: TGTGCCAGCAGTCCCCTGGTCGGGGATCTATATACGCAGTATTTT; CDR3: CASSPLVGDLYTQYF
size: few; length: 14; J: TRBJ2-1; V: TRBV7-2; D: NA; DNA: TGTGCCAGCAGCCAACACAGGGAGACGGATGAGCAGTTCTTC; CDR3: CASSQHRETDEQFF
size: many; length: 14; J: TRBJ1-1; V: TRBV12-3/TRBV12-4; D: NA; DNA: TGTGCCAGCACTCCAACAGGGTGGCGGACTGAAGCTTTCTTT; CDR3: CASTPTGWRTEAFF
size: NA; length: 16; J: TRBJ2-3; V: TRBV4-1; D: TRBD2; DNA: TGCGCCAGCAGCCAAGGCACTCGGGAGGTCACAGATACGCAGTATTTT; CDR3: CASSQGTREVTDTQYF
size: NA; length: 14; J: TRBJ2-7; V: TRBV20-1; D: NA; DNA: TGCAGTGCACCTTCTAGTTTAGGCTCCTACGAGCAGTACTTC; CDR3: CSAPSSLGSYEQYF
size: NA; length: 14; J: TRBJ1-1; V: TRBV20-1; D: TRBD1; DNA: TGCAGTGCTAGCGACGGGACAGCAAACACTGAAGCTTTCTTT; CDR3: CSASDGTANTEAFF
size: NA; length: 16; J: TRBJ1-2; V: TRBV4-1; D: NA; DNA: TGCGCCAGCAGCCAAGATTTTGGGGGGCTCGACTATGGCTACACCTTC; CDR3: CASSQDFGGLDYGYTF
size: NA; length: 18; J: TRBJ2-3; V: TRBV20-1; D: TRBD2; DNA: TGCAGTGCTAGAGATGTTGGGACTAGCGGGGGTTTACCAGATACGCAGTATTTT; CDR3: CSARDVGTSGGLPDTQYF
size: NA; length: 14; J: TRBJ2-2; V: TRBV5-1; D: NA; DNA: TGCGCCAGCAGCTTGGAAAAGGCGGCCGGGGAGCTGTTTTTT; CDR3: CASSLEKAAGELFF
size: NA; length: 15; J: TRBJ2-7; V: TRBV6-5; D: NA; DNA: TGTGCCAGCAGTCAAACAGCTACATACTCCTACGAGCAGTACTTC; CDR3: CASSQTATYSYEQYF
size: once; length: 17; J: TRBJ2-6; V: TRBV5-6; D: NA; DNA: TGTGCCAGCAGCTTGCGAACACAGCACTCTGGGGCCAACGTCCTGACTTTC; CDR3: CASSLRTQHSGANVLTF
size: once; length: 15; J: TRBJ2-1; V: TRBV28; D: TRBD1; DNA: TGTGCCAGCAGTTCTACCGGACAGGGGCGCGACGAGCAGTTCTTC; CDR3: CASSSTGQGRDEQFF
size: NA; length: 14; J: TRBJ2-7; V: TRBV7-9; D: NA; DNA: TGTGCCAGCAGCGTATCGCCGGAATACTACGAGCAGTACTTC; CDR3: CASSVSPEYYEQYF
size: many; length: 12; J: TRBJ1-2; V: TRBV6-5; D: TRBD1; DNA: TGTGCCAGCAGTTACAGGGGGCGCGGCTACACCTTC; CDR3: CASSYRGRGYTF
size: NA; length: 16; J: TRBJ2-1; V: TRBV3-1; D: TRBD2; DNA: TGTGCCAGCAGCCGTTCGTCTAGCGGGAGATTCAATGAGCAGTTCTTC; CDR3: CASSRSSSGRFNEQFF
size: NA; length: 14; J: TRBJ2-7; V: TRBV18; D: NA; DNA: TGTGCCAGCCAGCAGGACGCAGACTCCTACGAGCAGTACTTC; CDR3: CASQQDADSYEQYF
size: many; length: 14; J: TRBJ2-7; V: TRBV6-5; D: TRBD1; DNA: TGTGCCAGCAGCCGACGAGACAGGGACTACGAGCAGTACTTC; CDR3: CASSRRDRDYEQYF
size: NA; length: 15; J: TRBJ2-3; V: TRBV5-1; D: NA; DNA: TGCGCCAGCAGCATCGGGGGGCGTGATACAGATACGCAGTATTTT; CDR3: CASSIGGRDTDTQYF
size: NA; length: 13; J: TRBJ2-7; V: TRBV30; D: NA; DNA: TGTGCCTGGAGTGCGCAGCCTAAATACGAGCAGTACTTC; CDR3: CAWSAQPKYEQYF
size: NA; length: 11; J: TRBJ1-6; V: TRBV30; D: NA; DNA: TGTGCCTCCGACAATCAGGGCCCCCTCCACTTT; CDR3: CASDNQGPLHF
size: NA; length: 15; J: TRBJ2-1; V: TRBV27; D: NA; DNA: TGTGCCAGCAGGGACACTGTAGGCGCCTACAATGAGCAGTTCTTC; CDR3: CASRDTVGAYNEQFF
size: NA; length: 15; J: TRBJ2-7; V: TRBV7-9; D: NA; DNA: TGTGCCAGCAGCTTATCGGGGACGGTGGGGACCGAGCAGTACTTC; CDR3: CASSLSGTVGTEQYF
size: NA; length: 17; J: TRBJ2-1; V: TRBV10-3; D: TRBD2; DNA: TGTGCCATCAGTGAGTCCCCCCTAGCGGGGGGATACAATGAGCAGTTCTTC; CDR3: CAISESPLAGGYNEQFF
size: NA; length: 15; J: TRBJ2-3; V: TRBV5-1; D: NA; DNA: TGCGCCAACAGCTCGCCGGGACTCGCCACAGATACGCAGTATTTT; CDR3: CANSSPGLATDTQYF
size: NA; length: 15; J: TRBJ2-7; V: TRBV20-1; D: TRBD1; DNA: TGCAGTGCTAGAACCTCGAGACAGGGGGGTAAGGAGCAGTACTTC; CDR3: CSARTSRQGGKEQYF
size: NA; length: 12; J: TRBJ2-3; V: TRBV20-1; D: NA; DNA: TGCAGTGCTAAGTATCTCACGGATACGCAGTATTTT; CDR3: CSAKYLTDTQYF
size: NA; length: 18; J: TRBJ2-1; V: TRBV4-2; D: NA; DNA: TGTGCCAGCAGCCAAGCCTCTGGCGCGGTGGGCTCCTACAATGAGCAGTTCTTC; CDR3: CASSQASGAVGSYNEQFF
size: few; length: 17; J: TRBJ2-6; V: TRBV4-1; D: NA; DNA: TGCGCCAGCAGCCAGAAGGGCTTTAGCTCTGGGGCCAACGTCCTGACTTTC; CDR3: CASSQKGFSSGANVLTF
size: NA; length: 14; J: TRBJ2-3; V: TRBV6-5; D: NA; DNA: TGTGCCCGCAGTACGGGACGGAACACAGATACGCAGTATTTT; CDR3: CARSTGRNTDTQYF